The following is a T cell receptor beta chain sequence with its context. The CDR3 length is 16 residues. V was trimmed by 1 base and J by 5 bases, leaving 17 bases between them. Germline V gene data show CDR1 as MGHDK and CDR2 as SYGVNS. Patients in Seattle were enrolled during active infection, then followed longitudinally. The data derive from a study of blood T cell repertoires in COVID-19. Turning to the study itself: COVID-19 samples from acute and convalescent phases originated in the United States, Italy and Spain.

Here immunoSEQ multiplex PCR was the method, and the copy in TCRdb shows in-frame clones only, minus some. The sample includes approximately 12,000 clones, 71% seen only once; the top ten take around 5.5%. The TCR was taken from a man in his 60s with COVID-19, enrolled during active disease. Source material: peripheral blood. This chain joins TRBV25-1 and TRBJ2-5, with D maybe TRBD2 (7 bases). CDR3 in amino acids: CASSEWGRGIGETQYF. CDR3 DNA: TGTGCCAGCAGTGAATGGGGGAGGGGGATAGGCGAGACCCAGTACTTC.